What follows are 23 T cell receptor beta chains derived from one specimen sequenced in a study of TET2 disruption in CD19-targeted CAR T cells. Data came from immunoSEQ multiplex PCR; TCRdb stores just in-frame clones and leaves some out. This table lists around 30,000 clones. Antigens for these TCRs are unknown. This sample's treatment: autologous CTL019 cells: CD19 CAR with 4-1BB and CD3 zeta domains. Material: CD8- CAR+ T cells sorted from cultured blood T cells, obtained for CD19 CAR T cell therapy. Noted subset: CD8-negative CAR-positive T cells from the infusion product. These receptors were taken from a man between 65 and 85 years old with chronic lymphocytic leukemia.

On this clone: The read ends 3 residues early relative to the CDR3; the germline J gene fills the gap. The chain has TRBV18 and TRBJ1-1; 9 bases match TRBD1. This CDR3 contains 15 residues. V dropped 3 bases and J dropped 3; count of bases not matched to a gene: 5. Germline assignment: CDR1 KGHSH and CDR2 LQKENI. The DNA read from the CDR3 is TGTGCCAGCTCACCGGGACAGGGAGGGGACACTGAA. This translates into CASSPGQGGDTE. The entire CDR3 sequence reads CASSPGQGGDTEAFF.

Remarks on this clone: The observed sequence ends 3 residues before the CDR3 terminus, with the missing tail filled in from the germline J gene. This sequence joins TRBV11-2 and TRBJ1-2; 7 bases are shared with TRBD1. The V gene's germline CDR1 is SGHAT and CDR2 FQNNGV. The CDR3 contains 15 residues. The CDR3 DNA, read in part, is TGTGCCAGCCGTTCGACAGGGTATGAGAGAGACGAC. Translated, it gives CASRSTGYERDD. The CDR3 reads in full as CASRSTGYERDDYTF.

As regards this clone: A junction boundary mismatches the germline segment, possibly from a read error. CDR3 amino acids: CASGFGGNQETQYF. The DNA read from the CDR3 is TGTGCCAGCGGCTTTGGGGGGAACCAAGAGACT. This rearrangement joins TRBV13 to TRBJ2-4, with D perhaps TRBD2 (6 bases). Read coverage stops 3 residues before the CDR3 terminus; the germline J gene supplies the remainder. This CDR3 has 14 residues. Germline CDR1 is PRHDT and CDR2 is FYEKMQ (reference sequence).

A remark on this clone: The read ends 3 residues shy of where the CDR3 ends; the end is completed using the germline J gene. The J gene is TRBJ1-1, the V gene TRBV15; tentatively, D is TRBD1 (5 bases). The V gene's germline CDR1 is LNHNV and CDR2 YYDKDF (reference sequence). The CDR3 loop spans 15 amino acids. Trimming removed 0 bases at V and 7 bases at J, with 15 bases between. The covered CDR3 bases are TGTGCCACCAGCAGAGATCAAGAGGGACTCTATGAA. The encoded protein is CATSRDQEGLYE. The entire CDR3 protein reads CATSRDQEGLYEAFF.

As to this clone: The read terminates 3 residues ahead of where the CDR3 ends, so the germline J gene completes it. J is TRBJ1-2 and V is TRBV6-2 or TRBV6-3; the D gene is possibly TRBD1 (5 bases). The CDR3 has 16 residues. Germline CDR1 MNHEY, CDR2 SVGEGT. Partial CDR3 DNA: TGTGCCAGCAGTTTCGGGACTAGCGGTACCTACAATGAC. This translates into CASSFGTSGTYND. The whole CDR3 region reads CASSFGTSGTYNDYTF.

Remarks on this clone: The CDR3 goes on 3 residues after the read ends, and that part is filled in from the germline J gene. The chain has TRBV19 and TRBJ1-5, with D possibly TRBD1 on 6 matching bases. Germline V lookup: CDR1 LNHDA, CDR2 SQIVND (reference sequence). The CDR3 is 15 residues long. Deletions cut 7 bases from V and 0 bases from J, with 13 bases between. This chain's CDR3 is CASTRGPNSNQPQHF. CDR3 DNA (partial): TGTGCCAGTACCAGGGGTCCTAATAGCAATCAGCCC.

About this clone: The junction and the germline gene differ at one end; a read error may be behind it. The observed sequence ends 3 residues before the CDR3 terminus, with the missing tail filled in from the germline J gene. The chain links TRBV7-9 to TRBJ1-3; no clear D. The CDR3 spans 14 residues. Germline assignment: CDR1 SEHNR and CDR2 FQNEAQ (reference sequence). This CDR3 reads CSSSPDFSGNTIYF. The CDR3 DNA, read in part, is TGTTCCAGCAGCCCGGACTTCTCTGGAAACACA.

Details on this clone: The CDR3 is cut off 3 residues early in the read; its end comes from the germline J gene. This chain connects TRBV7-3 to TRBJ2-3; TRBD2 aligns across 8 bases. The J segment lost 6 bases and the V segment lost 5 bases, leaving 7 bases of the junction unmatched. The length of the CDR3 is 14 residues. The germline V gene encodes CDR1 SGHTA and CDR2 FQGTGA. CDR3: CASSPNSGVDTQYF. CDR3 bases read: TGTGCCAGCAGCCCAAATAGCGGGGTTGATACG.

Notes on this clone: A read error may produce the germline difference seen at one junction end. The read ends 3 residues before the CDR3 terminus; that terminus is restored from the germline J gene. V gene TRBV7-9 combines with J gene TRBJ1-2; possible D gene TRBD1, 5 bases. The CDR3 totals 13 residues. The germline V gene has CDR1 SEHNR and CDR2 FQNEAQ (reference sequence). CDR3 DNA, as far as it was read: TGTTCCAGCAGCTTATTAGACAGAGAGACC. It is translated as CSSSLLDRET. The full CDR3 reads CSSSLLDRETYTF.

In regard to this clone: The missing CDR3 end, 3 residues past where the read stops, is filled in from the germline J gene. The chain uses TRBV20-1 and TRBJ2-7; a possible D gene is TRBD1 (6 bases). Germline V gene sequence: CDR1 DFQATT, CDR2 SNEGSKA (reference sequence). V lost 6 bases and J lost 0, with 15 bases in between. The CDR3 consists of 14 residues. The sequenced CDR3 bases are TGCAGTGCCACGGGACAATTGAGCTCCTACGAG. It encodes CSATGQLSSYE. The entire CDR3 reads CSATGQLSSYEQYF.

Worth noting for this clone: Read sequence stops 3 residues before the CDR3 end, and the germline J gene provides the missing end. The J gene is TRBJ2-5, the V gene TRBV6-4; 9 bases match TRBD2. Looked up from germline, CDR1 is MRHNA and CDR2 is SNTAGT. The junction had 7 bases not matched to a gene; V was cut back by 0 bases and J by 5 bases. The CDR3 loop spans 16 amino acids. Partial CDR3 DNA: TGTGCCAGCAGTGACTCGAGTGGCGGGGGGGCGGAGACC. This sequence encodes CASSDSSGGGAET. The entire CDR3 is CASSDSSGGGAETQYF.

To note about this clone: The read comes to an end 3 residues before the CDR3 does, leaving the germline J gene to fill in the end. This chain uses TRBV12-3 or TRBV12-4 with TRBJ1-2; TRBD1 matches at 8 bases. CDR3 length equals 15 residues. CDR3 in amino acids: CASSLGQTGVGSYTF. The CDR3 bases that were read are TGTGCCAGCAGTTTAGGTCAGACAGGGGTTGGGAGC.

Comments on this clone: The read is 3 residues too short to cover the CDR3 end, so that end is filled in from the germline J gene. This chain connects TRBV29-1 to TRBJ2-3; the match to TRBD1 covers 9 bases. The CDR3 has 13 amino acids. Germline V gene lookup returns CDR1 SQVTM and CDR2 ANQGSEA. The trim removed 8 bases at V and 4 bases at J, leaving 7 bases unmatched. CDR3 in amino acids: CSTRTGEADTQYF. CDR3 DNA (partial): TGCAGCACTCGGACAGGGGAGGCAGATACG.

As regards this clone: The read ends 3 residues shy of where the CDR3 ends; the end is completed using the germline J gene. The chain carries TRBV2 and TRBJ1-3; the D is unclear. CDR3 length: 16 amino acids. V lost 2 bases to trimming and J lost 0 bases, with 11 bases between them. Germline V CDR1 and CDR2: SNHLY, FYNNEI. The CDR3 reads CASSETGRGSGNTIYF. Incomplete CDR3 DNA: TGTGCCAGCAGTGAAACCGGACGGGGCTCTGGAAACACC.

Frequency places this clone as medium-sized (0.01 to 0.1%). The read ends 3 residues early relative to the CDR3; the germline J gene fills the gap. The chain recombines TRBV11-2 with TRBJ1-1; weak D call: TRBD1 (6 bases). The germline gives CDR1 SGHAT, CDR2 FQNNGV. This CDR3 has 14 residues. V lost 7 bases to trimming and J lost 4 bases, with 16 bases between them. The sequenced part of the CDR3 DNA is TGTGCCAGCACCCCGCCCAGGGGCAGCACTGAA. Translation gives CASTPPRGSTE. The CDR3, in full, reads CASTPPRGSTEAFF.

A word on this clone: The read finishes 3 residues shy of the CDR3 end, and the germline J gene is used to complete it. Other DNA variants within this sample encode the same CDR3. The V gene is TRBV10-3, the J gene TRBJ1-2; 7 positions agree with TRBD1. Per the germline V gene, CDR1 is ENHRY and CDR2 is SYGVKD. The V and J ends lost 3 bases and 2 bases, in that order; junction bases with no gene match: 3. The CDR3 runs to 14 residues. The CDR3 sequence: CAISEGTANYGYTF. The DNA read from the CDR3 is TGTGCCATCAGTGAAGGGACAGCAAACTATGGC.

Details on this clone: The junction departs from the called germline gene at one end, perhaps through a read error. The CDR3 end lies 3 residues beyond the end of the read and is filled in from the germline J gene. This specimen includes other DNA sequences encoding the same CDR3. The V gene is TRBV18, the J gene TRBJ1-3; maybe TRBD1 (6 bases). The CDR3 extends over 14 amino acids. The germline V gene encodes CDR1 KGHSH and CDR2 LQKENI. CDR3: CASSPGQGRNTIYF. The part of the CDR3 DNA that was read is TGTGCCAGCTCACCAGGTCAGGGGAGAAACACT.

A remark on this clone: Read coverage stops 3 residues before the CDR3 terminus; the germline J gene supplies the remainder. The chain couples TRBV29-1 to TRBJ1-2; D is undetermined. CDR1 and CDR2 from the germline V gene are SQVTM and ANQGSEA. This CDR3 comprises 11 residues. The part of the CDR3 DNA that was read is TGCAGCGTTGAAGAAGGGTACGAC. Translation gives CSVEEGYD. From start to end, the CDR3 is CSVEEGYDYTF.

Worth noting for this clone: The CDR3 end is not reached by the read, which stops 3 residues before it; the germline J gene fills it in. Other DNA sequences in the sample encode the same CDR3. The chain joins TRBV29-1 to TRBJ1-1; D perhaps matches TRBD1 (6 bases). The CDR3 is made up of 11 amino acids. Germline values: CDR1 SQVTM, CDR2 ANQGSEA. Trimming pared 6 bases from V and 4 bases from J, leaving 9 bases between. The CDR3 protein is CSVQGVTEAFF. The sequenced part of the CDR3 DNA is TGCAGCGTACAGGGAGTCACTGAA. The full variable domain, in which reference TRBV29-1 and TRBJ1-1 provide the parts outside the CDR3, is SAVISQKPSRDICQRGTSLTIQCQVDSQVTMMFWYRQQPGQSLTLIATANQGSEATYESGFVIDKFPISRPNLTFSTLTVSNMSPEDSSIYLCSVQGVTEAFFGQGTRLTVV.

Points on this clone: The read ends 3 residues shy of where the CDR3 ends; the end is completed using the germline J gene. The rearrangement joins TRBV19 to TRBJ1-2; D is perhaps TRBD1 (6 bases). The CDR3 covers 14 residues. CDR1 LNHDA and CDR2 SQIVND come from the germline V gene (reference sequence). Trimming left V 2 bases short and J 4 bases short, with 11 bases between. The CDR3 here is CASSIWMDSYGYTF. CDR3 DNA (partial): TGTGCCAGTAGTATATGGATGGACAGCTATGGC. Complete variable domain (other parts from reference TRBV19 and TRBJ1-2): DGGITQSPKYLFRKEGQNVTLSCEQNLNHDAMYWYRQDPGQGLRLIYYSQIVNDFQKGDIAEGYSVSREKKESFPLTVTSAQKNPTAFYLCASSIWMDSYGYTFGSGTRLTVV.

Regarding this clone: Sequencing ends 3 residues short of the CDR3 end; the germline J gene provides the rest. This rearrangement joins TRBV11-3 to TRBJ2-7, with TRBD1 matching 8 bases. This CDR3 is built from 15 residues. Germline assignment: CDR1 SGHNT and CDR2 YENEEA. The ends lost 1 base at V and 5 bases at J; junction bases unmatched: 7. CDR3 loop: CASSLGPTGAHEQYF. CDR3 DNA (partial): TGTGCCAGCAGCTTAGGTCCGACAGGGGCCCACGAG.

In the case of this clone: The read ends 3 residues shy of where the CDR3 ends; the end is completed using the germline J gene. The chain has TRBV6-1 and TRBJ1-2; D is perhaps TRBD1 (6 bases). CDR3 length: 15 amino acids. The germline V gene encodes CDR1 MNHNS and CDR2 SASEGT. The CDR3 spells CASSEGGGATDTYTF. The CDR3 DNA, read in part, is TGTGCCAGCAGTGAAGGTGGGGGGGCGACAGATACC.

In the case of this clone: Read coverage stops 3 residues before the CDR3 terminus; the germline J gene supplies the remainder. This chain uses TRBV19 with TRBJ2-4; 7 nucleotides align to TRBD2. This CDR3 spans 15 amino acids. The V gene's germline CDR1 is LNHDA and CDR2 SQIVND (reference sequence). The sequenced CDR3 bases are TGTGCCAGTAGTACCCGACAGCATTGGGACTATGGT. Residues: CASSTRQHWDYG. The whole CDR3 sequence is CASSTRQHWDYGQYF.